This entry concerns a single T cell receptor (beta chain). This record comes from a study of technical replicates of blood from a handful of donors. Repertoires were generated with immunoSEQ multiplex PCR, while TCRdb's copy carries only in-frame clones and drops some. The table lists 55,000 to 75,000 clones, 92% of them singletons, with over 0.35% in the top ten. Germline V CDR1 and CDR2: GTSNPN, SVGIG (reference sequence). The CDR3 length is 15 residues. V was pared by 0 bases and J by 11 bases, with 12 bases of the junction left unmatched. This rearrangement joins TRBV30 to TRBJ2-1, with 8 bases lining up with TRBD1. Sequencing was done on a sample of T cells isolated from PBMCs. The source of this sequence is a human donor in good health. CDR3 sequence: CAWSVLKRTGPQQFF. CDR3 nucleotide sequence: TGTGCCTGGAGTGTACTTAAGAGGACAGGGCCCCAGCAGTTCTTC.